This TCR beta chain is from a study of blood T cell repertoires in COVID-19. Study information: The United States, Italy and Spain provided the acute and convalescent COVID-19 samples.

TCRdb's table, derived via immunoSEQ multiplex PCR, lists solely in-frame clones and lacks some. The data hold 320,000 or so clones, with about nine tenths observed a single time. The sequencing sample was made of PBMCs or T cells enriched from blood (not recorded which). This TCR derives from a man aged 55 to 69 who had recovered from COVID-19.

The CDR3 region is CASSEIGTTNYGYTF. CDR3 DNA: TGTGCCAGCAGTGAAATCGGGACAACTAACTATGGCTACACCTTC. The genes are TRBV6-1 and TRBJ1-2; perhaps TRBD1 as D (6 bases). The CDR3 runs to 15 residues. Trimming took off 2 bases at V and 0 bases at J, with 10 bases between the two ends. Germline V gives CDR1 MNHNS, CDR2 SASEGT.